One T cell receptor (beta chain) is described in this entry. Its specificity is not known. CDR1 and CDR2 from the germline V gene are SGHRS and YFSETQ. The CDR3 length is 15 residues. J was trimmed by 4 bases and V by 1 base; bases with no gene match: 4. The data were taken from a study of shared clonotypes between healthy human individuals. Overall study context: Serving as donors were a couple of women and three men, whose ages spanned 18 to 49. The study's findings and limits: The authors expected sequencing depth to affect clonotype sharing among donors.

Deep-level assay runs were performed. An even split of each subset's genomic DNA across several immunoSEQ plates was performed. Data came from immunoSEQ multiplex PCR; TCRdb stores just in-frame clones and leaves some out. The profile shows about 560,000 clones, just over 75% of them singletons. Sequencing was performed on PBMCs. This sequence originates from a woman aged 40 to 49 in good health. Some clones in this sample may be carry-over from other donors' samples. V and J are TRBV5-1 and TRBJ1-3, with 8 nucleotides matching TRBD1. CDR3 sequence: CASSLFQGAGNTIYF. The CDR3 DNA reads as TGCGCCAGCAGCTTGTTCCAGGGGGCAGGAAACACCATATATTTT.